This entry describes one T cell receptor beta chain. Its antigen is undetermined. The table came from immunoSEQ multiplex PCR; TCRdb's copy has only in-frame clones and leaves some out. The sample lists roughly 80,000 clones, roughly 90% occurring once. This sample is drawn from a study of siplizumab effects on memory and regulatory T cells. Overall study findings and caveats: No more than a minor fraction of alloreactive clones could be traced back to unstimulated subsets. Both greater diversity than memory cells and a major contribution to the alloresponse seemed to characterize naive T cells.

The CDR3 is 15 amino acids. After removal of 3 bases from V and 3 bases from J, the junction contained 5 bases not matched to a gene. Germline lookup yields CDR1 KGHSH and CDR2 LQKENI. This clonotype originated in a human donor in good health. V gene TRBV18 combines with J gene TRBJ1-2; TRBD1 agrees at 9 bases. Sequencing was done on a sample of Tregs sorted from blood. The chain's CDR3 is CASSPGQGLDYGYTF. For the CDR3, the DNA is TGTGCCAGCTCACCCGGACAGGGGTTAGACTATGGCTACACCTTC.